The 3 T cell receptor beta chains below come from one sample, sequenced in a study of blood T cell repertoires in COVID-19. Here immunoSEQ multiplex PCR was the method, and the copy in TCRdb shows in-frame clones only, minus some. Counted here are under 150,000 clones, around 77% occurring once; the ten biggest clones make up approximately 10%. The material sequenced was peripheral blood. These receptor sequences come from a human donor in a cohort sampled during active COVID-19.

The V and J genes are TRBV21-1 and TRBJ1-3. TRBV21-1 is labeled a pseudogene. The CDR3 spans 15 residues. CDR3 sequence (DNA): TGTGCCAGCAGCCCCGACTTCCGCTCTGGAAACACCATATATTTT. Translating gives CASSPDFRSGNTIYF.

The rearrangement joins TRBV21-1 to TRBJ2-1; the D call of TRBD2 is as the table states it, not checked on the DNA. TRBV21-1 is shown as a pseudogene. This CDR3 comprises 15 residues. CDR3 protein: CASIPKREYNNEQFF. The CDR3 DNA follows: TGTGCCAGCATCCCCAAGCGGGAGTACAACAATGAGCAGTTCTTC.

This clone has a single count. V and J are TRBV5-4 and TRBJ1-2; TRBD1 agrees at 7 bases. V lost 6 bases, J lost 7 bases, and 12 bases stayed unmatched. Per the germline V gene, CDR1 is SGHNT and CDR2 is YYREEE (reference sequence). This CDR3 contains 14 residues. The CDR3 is CASTRLDRDAGYTF. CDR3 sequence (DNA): TGTGCCAGCACCCGACTAGACAGGGACGCTGGCTACACCTTC.